This T cell receptor beta chain stems from a study of shared clonotypes between healthy human individuals. Study-wide background: A few men and a couple of women, aged 18 to 49, were donors.

Notes on the study in general: Clonotype sharing among donors, it was expected, would be affected by sequencing depth.

Data came from immunoSEQ multiplex PCR; TCRdb stores just in-frame clones and leaves some out. The table lists about half a million clones, roughly three quarters of them singletons. CDR1 is MDHEN, CDR2 SYDVKM, per germline. The J segment lost 6 bases and the V segment lost 6 bases, leaving 10 bases of the junction unmatched. This CDR3 spans 15 amino acids. Comment on this clone: The antigen remains undetermined.

The J gene is TRBJ1-4, the V gene TRBV28, with TRBD1 identical over 7 bases. The specimen sequenced was PBMCs. This clonotype originated in a woman between 40 and 55 years old in good health. Some clones in this sample may be carry-over from other donors' samples. The DNA of the CDR3 is TGTGCCAGCAGCAAGACAGGGAACCTGGATGAAAAACTGTTTTTT. Translation gives CASSKTGNLDEKLFF.